These T cell receptor beta chains were read from a single sample in a study of Graves' ophthalmopathy and Graves' hyperthyroidism. Each CDR3 protein gets one entry after TCRdb re-called the multiplex PCR reads with MiXCR. The sample lists under 250,000 distinct CDR3 sequences; roughly a fifth were seen once. The sample taken for sequencing was peripheral blood. Receptor source: a woman between 45 and 60 years old with Graves' ophthalmopathy. Each CDR3 is given with its conserved first and last residue. A D gene is named only where the DNA matches it firmly. Rows give clone size only sometimes, using once, few, many, or a class for an expanded clone.

D,V,J,size,CDR3,DNA
TRBD2,TRBV29-1,TRBJ2-5,many,CSVRGGVMRAQETQYF,TGCAGCGTCCGGGGGGGGGTTATGCGGGCCCAAGAGACCCAGTACTTC
.,TRBV12-3/TRBV12-4,TRBJ1-6,many,CASSRGDSWSPLHF,TGTGCCAGCAGTCGGGGGGACTCTTGGTCACCCCTCCACTTT
.,TRBV30,TRBJ1-6,.,CAWNVRRGANSPLHF,TGTGCCTGGAATGTACGACGCGGCGCTAATTCACCCCTCCACTTT
TRBD1,TRBV9,TRBJ1-1,many,CASSVGTGGEAFF,TGTGCCAGCAGCGTAGGGACAGGGGGAGAAGCTTTCTTT
.,TRBV28,TRBJ2-7,many,CASQDGYEQYF,TGTGCCAGCCAGGACGGATACGAGCAGTACTTC
.,TRBV12-3/TRBV12-4,TRBJ1-1,many,CASSLAMAAGMNTEAFF,TGTGCCAGCAGTTTAGCAATGGCTGCAGGGATGAACACTGAAGCTTTCTTT
.,TRBV7-9,TRBJ2-5,.,CASSHEYQETQYF,TGTGCCAGCAGCCATGAGTACCAAGAGACCCAGTACTTC
.,TRBV12-3/TRBV12-4,TRBJ1-2,many,CASRPGAGYGYTF,TGTGCCAGCAGACCGGGGGCCGGCTATGGCTACACCTTC
TRBD2,TRBV4-2,TRBJ2-2,many,CASSQDGLAGLANTGELFF,TGTGCCAGCAGCCAAGACGGCCTAGCGGGACTCGCGAACACCGGGGAGCTGTTTTTT
TRBD2,TRBV20-1,TRBJ2-1,once,CSAIAGEDEQFF,TGCAGTGCTATAGCGGGTGAGGACGAGCAGTTCTTC
.,TRBV6-1,TRBJ2-5,many,CGLGSQETQYF,TGTGGATTAGGCTCTCAAGAGACCCAGTACTTC
.,TRBV24-1,TRBJ1-2,many,CATGSAGNYGYTF,TGTGCCACAGGGAGCGCAGGGAACTATGGCTACACCTTC
.,TRBV30,TRBJ2-5,many,CAWAGLMQETQYF,TGTGCCTGGGCGGGACTTATGCAAGAGACCCAGTACTTC
.,TRBV9,TRBJ1-3,many,CASSGAPDSGNTIYF,TGTGCCAGCAGCGGTGCACCCGACTCTGGAAACACCATATATTTT
.,TRBV7-7,TRBJ2-5,many,CASSLGTQETQYF,TGTGCTAGCAGCCTGGGGACCCAAGAGACCCAGTACTTC
.,TRBV3-1,TRBJ2-2,few,CASSPTVNTGELFF,TGTGCCAGCAGCCCGACCGTGAACACCGGGGAGCTGTTTTTT
TRBD1,TRBV20-1,TRBJ1-1,many,CSARTGAWTAEAFF,TGCAGTGCTAGGACAGGGGCGTGGACGGCTGAAGCTTTCTTT
.,TRBV27,TRBJ2-1,many,CASSLPGGEQFF,TGTGCCAGCAGTTTACCCGGGGGTGAGCAGTTCTTC
.,TRBV6-1,TRBJ1-2,.,CASSARGRFNYGYTF,TGTGCCAGCAGCGCCCGGGGCAGATTTAACTATGGCTACACCTTC
.,TRBV15,TRBJ2-5,.,CATIRSQGSETHYF,TGTGCCACCATCAGATCGCAGGGGTCAGAGACCCATTACTTC
.,TRBV30,TRBJ2-7,many,CAWSVRRKFYEQYF,TGTGCCTGGAGTGTACGTCGGAAATTCTACGAGCAGTACTTC
TRBD2,TRBV28,TRBJ2-5,many,CASSLLAGEQETQYF,TGTGCCAGCAGTTTACTAGCGGGAGAACAAGAGACCCAGTACTTC
.,TRBV11-2,TRBJ2-7,many,CASSLDSPREWPYEQYF,TGTGCCAGCAGCTTAGATTCCCCACGGGAGTGGCCCTACGAGCAGTACTTC
.,TRBV29-1,TRBJ2-7,many,CSVKAPAGYEQYF,TGCAGCGTAAAGGCCCCCGCGGGCTACGAGCAGTACTTC
TRBD2,TRBV10-1,TRBJ2-3,many,CASSDTSGGTDTQYF,TGCGCCAGCAGTGACACTAGCGGGGGAACAGATACGCAGTATTTT
.,TRBV12-3/TRBV12-4,TRBJ1-1,many,CASSPWRTEAFF,TGTGCCAGCAGTCCGTGGAGGACTGAAGCTTTCTTT
TRBD1,TRBV6-1,TRBJ1-2,.,CASRTVTGEDGYTF,TGTGCCAGCAGGACCGTAACAGGGGAGGATGGCTACACCTTC
TRBD1,TRBV18,TRBJ1-6,few,CASSEDRVSPLHF,TGTGCCAGCTCAGAGGACAGGGTTTCACCCCTCCACTTT
.,TRBV6-5,TRBJ1-1,many,CASIGVGTEAFF,TGTGCCAGCATCGGGGTTGGCACTGAAGCTTTCTTT
TRBD2,TRBV6-1,TRBJ2-5,few,CASSPPAGLAGVETQYF,TGTGCCAGCAGTCCACCGGCTGGACTAGCGGGAGTAGAGACCCAGTACTTC
.,TRBV2,TRBJ1-1,many,CASSAGGLGAEAFF,TGTGCCAGCAGTGCAGGCGGCCTCGGCGCTGAAGCTTTCTTT
.,TRBV28,TRBJ2-5,many,CASVKGGQETQYF,TGTGCCTCCGTCAAGGGTGGCCAAGAGACCCAGTACTTC
TRBD1,TRBV30,TRBJ1-6,.,CAWNLNRGSPLHF,TGTGCCTGGAACCTCAACAGGGGATCACCCCTCCACTTT
TRBD2,TRBV29-1,TRBJ2-5,many,CSAPAGGPGETQYF,TGCAGCGCTCCAGCGGGAGGGCCGGGAGAGACCCAGTACTTC
.,TRBV6-2/TRBV6-3,TRBJ2-5,.,CASTRGGDYWETQYF,TGTGCCAGCACCCGAGGGGGGGACTATTGGGAGACCCAGTACTTC
TRBD1,TRBV25-1,TRBJ2-7,.,CASSRDRVFNEQYF,TGTGCCAGCAGCCGGGACAGGGTTTTCAACGAGCAGTACTTC
.,TRBV12-3/TRBV12-4,TRBJ1-2,many,CASSPGTPYGYTF,TGTGCCAGCAGCCCCGGGACACCTTATGGCTACACCTTC
.,TRBV19,TRBJ2-6,many,CASSIIAVAVAGANVLTF,TGTGCCAGTAGTATAATAGCGGTAGCGGTTGCTGGGGCCAACGTCCTGACTTTC
.,TRBV6-1,TRBJ2-5,many,CASKQDPAARYPETQYF,TGTGCCAGCAAACAGGACCCCGCCGCTCGCTATCCTGAGACCCAGTACTTC
.,TRBV7-6,TRBJ2-7,many,CASSRGLAGEQYF,TGTGCCAGCAGCCGTGGTCTGGCTGGCGAGCAGTACTTC
.,TRBV7-8,TRBJ1-1,many,CASSLVLGSAEAFF,TGTGCCAGCAGCTTAGTCCTTGGGTCGGCTGAAGCTTTCTTT
.,TRBV6-4,TRBJ2-4,.,CASSDLMGLAKNIQYF,TGTGCCAGCAGTGACTTGATGGGGCTAGCCAAAAACATTCAGTACTTC
TRBD1,TRBV20-1,TRBJ1-2,many,CSAAGTGGFSNYGYTF,TGCAGTGCCGCCGGGACAGGGGGTTTTTCTAACTATGGCTACACCTTC
.,TRBV27,TRBJ2-7,many,CASSDRPYEQYF,TGTGCCAGCAGCGACAGACCCTACGAGCAGTACTTC
.,TRBV2,TRBJ1-5,few,CASSELRAGNQPQHF,TGTGCCAGCAGTGAACTCAGGGCTGGCAATCAGCCCCAGCATTTT
.,TRBV19,TRBJ1-2,many,CASSISTSDGYTF,TGTGCCAGTAGTATATCGACATCGGATGGCTACACCTTC
TRBD2,TRBV24-1,TRBJ2-5,many,CATSEGSGSWQETQYF,TGTGCCACCAGTGAGGGAAGCGGGAGTTGGCAAGAGACCCAGTACTTC
TRBD1,TRBV2,TRBJ2-7,many,CASRTGLPYEQYF,TGTGCCAGCAGGACAGGGCTCCCCTACGAGCAGTACTTC